The rows below give T cell receptor beta chains drawn from one sample of a study of CD8+CD57+ T cells in acquired aplastic anemia. Via MiXCR, TCRdb re-called the reads, giving one row per CDR3 protein. Of about 160,000 distinct CDR3 sequences listed, around 48% are singletons. The sequenced material came from sorted CD4+, CD8+, or CD8+CD57+ T cells (not recorded which) from PBMCs. These receptors originate from a human donor with aplastic anemia. Each CDR3 is given with its conserved first and last residue. Fields, in order: V gene, CDR3 protein.

TRBV27	CASSLIAGGSTDTQYF
TRBV15	CATSRELIGNEQFF
TRBV7-6	CASSLGTGDEQYF
TRBV27	CASRTDYYEQYF
TRBV7-9	CASSSQWTGELFF
TRBV20-1	CSAAGTPTDTDTQYF
TRBV7-3	CASSLVRATNTEAFF
TRBV24-1	CATTGPDNEQFF
TRBV7-9	CSGSFGRTEAFF
TRBV24-1	CATSDLNGNTIYF
TRBV12-3/TRBV12-4	CASSPSERGEQFF
TRBV4-1	CASSHRPAGVTDTQYF
TRBV7-8	CASSLVWTGTSDTYEQYF